This T cell receptor beta chain was obtained from a study of control samples from healthy donors and cancer patients. The CDR3 extends over 11 amino acids. V was cut by 7 bases and J by 5 bases, with 10 bases left in between. The germline V gene has CDR1 DFQATT and CDR2 SNEGSKA (reference sequence). Clones were sequenced by immunoSEQ multiplex PCR, and TCRdb holds only the in-frame ones, with some missing. The top ten clones hold approximately 15% of a sample with tens of thousands of clones, roughly 91% of them seen once. Input material: blood. The chain recombines TRBV20-1 with TRBJ2-3; no firm D call. The TCR originated in a man aged 25 to 40 in good health. DNA for the CDR3: TGCAGTGTTCCACCCAGAGATACGCAGTATTTT. Translating it yields CSVPPRDTQYF.